The clone carrying this T cell receptor beta chain was seen a handful of times. At a deep level, the assay was run. How the authors handled the data: ImmunoSEQ only sent back junction sequences with no quality scores, so filtering was done differently. Generated by immunoSEQ multiplex PCR, the TCRdb table keeps only in-frame clones and is missing some. V and J calls and clone size are those listed in that table; D and trimming were worked out from the DNA. The sample lists roughly 500,000 clones, about 84% occurring once. Trimming stripped 3 bases from V and 0 bases from J, with 11 bases between. Germline assignment: CDR1 KGHSH and CDR2 LQKENI. This CDR3 region has 16 residues. The data are from a study of shared clonotypes between healthy human individuals. Unsorted samples drew genomic DNA from 100 million or so PBMCs.

The clonotype originates from a middle-aged woman in good health. Some clones in this sample may be carry-over from other donors' samples. The specimen was PBMCs. V gene TRBV18 combines with J gene TRBJ2-2; D is ambiguous. CDR3: CASSPYSNTNTGELFF. CDR3 in DNA: TGTGCCAGCTCACCTTATAGTAATACGAACACCGGGGAGCTGTTTTTT.